The 8 T cell receptor beta chains reported below all come from one sample, sequenced in a study of blood T cell repertoires in COVID-19. Assay: immunoSEQ multiplex PCR; the TCRdb copy retains only in-frame clones and omits some. The profile shows 250,000 to 300,000 clones, 86% of them singletons. Sequencing used peripheral blood. The receptors originated from a man between 18 and 35 years old with active or convalescent COVID-19.

Points on this clone: The same CDR3 also results from other DNA sequences found in this sample. The J gene is TRBJ1-2, the V gene TRBV12-3 or TRBV12-4; TRBD1 aligns across 8 bases. V shed 3 bases, J shed 4 bases, and the junction held 1 base outside the gene matches. The CDR3 consists of 13 residues. CDR3 region: CASSLDRVYGYTF. Here the CDR3 DNA reads TGTGCCAGCAGTTTGGACAGGGTCTATGGCTACACCTTC.

The gene calls are TRBV30 and TRBJ1-4; tentative D call: TRBD1 (5 bases). The length of the CDR3 is 13 residues. Germline V gives CDR1 GTSNPN, CDR2 SVGIG (reference sequence). Deletions cut 4 bases from V and 5 bases from J, with 11 bases between. As DNA, the CDR3 is TGTGCCTGGAATTCGCAGGGCAATGAAAAACTGTTTTTT. Its translation: CAWNSQGNEKLFF.

The CDR3 nucleotides are TGTGCCAGCTCACCACGTCGACAGGCCGGGTCACCCCTCCACTTT. It specifies CASSPRRQAGSPLHF. V and J are TRBV18 and TRBJ1-6; possibly TRBD1 for D (6 bases). The CDR3 totals 15 residues. Germline loops: CDR1 KGHSH, CDR2 LQKENI. Trimming removed 1 base at V and 10 bases at J, with 14 bases between.

This clone was recorded once. CDR3 DNA sequence: TGCGCCAGCAGCCAAGGGCCGAACCCAGGGGGATATAATTCACCCCTCCACTTT. It codes for CASSQGPNPGGYNSPLHF. The chain employs TRBV4-1 and TRBJ1-6, with 7 positions matching TRBD1. The CDR3 loop spans 18 amino acids. After removal of 1 base from V and 4 bases from J, the junction contained 10 bases not matched to a gene. Germline CDR1 is MGHRA and CDR2 is YSYEKL.

This clone is a singleton in its sample. This chain links TRBV9 with TRBJ1-2; 9 bases match TRBD1. The V segment lost 3 bases and the J segment 2 bases; nucleotides outside the gene matches: 2. This CDR3 is 14 amino acids long. Germline V gene sequence: CDR1 SGDLS, CDR2 YYNGEE. The CDR3 DNA sequence: TGTGCCAGCAGCGCTGGGACAGGGAACTATGGCTACACCTTC. Amino acids: CASSAGTGNYGYTF. The full variable domain, in which reference TRBV9 and TRBJ1-2 provide the parts outside the CDR3, is DSGVTQTPKHLITATGQRVTLRCSPRSGDLSVYWYQQSLDQGLQFLIQYYNGEERAKGNILERFSAQQFPDLHSELNLSSLELGDSALYFCASSAGTGNYGYTFGSGTRLTVV.

The rearrangement links TRBV28 to TRBJ2-3; 9 nucleotides line up with TRBD2. The CDR3 contains 14 residues. The germline V gene encodes CDR1 MDHEN and CDR2 SYDVKM. J was trimmed by 2 bases and V by 7 bases; bases with no gene match: 4. CDR3 DNA sequence: TGTGCCAGCAAAGCGGGGGGACTCACAGATACGCAGTATTTT. Amino acids: CASKAGGLTDTQYF.

This sequence joins TRBV4-2 and TRBJ2-7, with D possibly TRBD2 on 6 matching bases. Trimming removed 1 base at V and 2 bases at J, with 6 bases between. Germline V gives CDR1 LGHNA, CDR2 YNFKEQ. CDR3 size: 13 residues. In DNA, the CDR3 is TGTGCCAGCAGCCAAGGCGGGACCTACGAGCAGTACTTC. It yields the protein CASSQGGTYEQYF.

J is TRBJ2-7 and V is TRBV28, with a possible D match to TRBD2 (6 bases). Trimming removed 3 bases at V and 0 bases at J, with 6 bases between. Germline lookup yields CDR1 MDHEN and CDR2 SYDVKM. The CDR3 totals 13 residues. The CDR3 here is CASSFGGSYEQYF. The DNA for the CDR3 is TGTGCCAGCAGTTTCGGGGGCTCCTACGAGCAGTACTTC.